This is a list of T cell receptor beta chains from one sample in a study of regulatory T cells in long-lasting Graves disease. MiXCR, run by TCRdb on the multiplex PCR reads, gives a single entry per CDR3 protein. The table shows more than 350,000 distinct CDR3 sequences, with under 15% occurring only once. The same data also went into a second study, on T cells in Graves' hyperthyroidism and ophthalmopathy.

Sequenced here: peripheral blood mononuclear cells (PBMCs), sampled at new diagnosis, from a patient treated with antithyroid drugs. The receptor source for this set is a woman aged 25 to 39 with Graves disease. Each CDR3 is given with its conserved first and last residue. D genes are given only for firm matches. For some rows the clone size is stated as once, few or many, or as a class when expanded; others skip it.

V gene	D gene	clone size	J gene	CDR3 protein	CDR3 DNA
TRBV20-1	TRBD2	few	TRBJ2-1	CSARVRLAGVVNEQFF	TGCAGTGCTAGAGTCCGGTTAGCGGGAGTCGTGAATGAGCAGTTCTTC
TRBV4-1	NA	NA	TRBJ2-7	CASSPLGLLSYEQYF	TGCGCCAGCAGCCCCCTCGGACTCCTCTCCTACGAGCAGTACTTC
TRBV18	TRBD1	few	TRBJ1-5	CASSPGTGGLSNQPQHF	TGTGCCAGCTCACCAGGGACAGGGGGCCTGAGCAATCAGCCCCAGCATTTT
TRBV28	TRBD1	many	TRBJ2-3	CASSSDRGSRDTQYF	TGTGCCAGCAGTTCGGACAGGGGGTCGAGAGATACGCAGTATTTT
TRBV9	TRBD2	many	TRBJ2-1	CASSPRTSGIGANEQFF	TGTGCCAGCAGCCCCCGGACTAGCGGGATAGGGGCAAATGAGCAGTTCTTC
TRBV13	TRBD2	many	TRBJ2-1	CASGSRGYNEQFF	TGCGCTAGCGGGAGTAGGGGGTACAATGAGCAGTTCTTC
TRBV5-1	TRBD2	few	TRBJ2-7	CASSSGLAGGASYEQYF	TGCGCCAGCAGCTCGGGACTAGCGGGAGGAGCCTCCTACGAGCAGTACTTC
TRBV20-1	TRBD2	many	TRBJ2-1	CSVPTSGYNEQFF	TGCAGTGTCCCGACTAGCGGCTACAATGAGCAGTTCTTC
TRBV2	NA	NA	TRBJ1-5	CASSQEGPIGSNQPQHF	TGCGCCAGCAGCCAAGAGGGCCCGATCGGTAGCAATCAGCCCCAGCATTTT
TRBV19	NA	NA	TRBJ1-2	CASSARGRAGYGYTF	TGTGCCAGTAGTGCCCGGGGAAGGGCGGGCTATGGCTACACCTTC
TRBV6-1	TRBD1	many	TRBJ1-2	CASSVGQGNGYTF	TGTGCCAGCAGTGTGGGACAGGGAAATGGCTACACCTTC
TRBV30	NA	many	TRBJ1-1	CAWSVIVLTEAFF	TGTGCCTGGAGTGTAATAGTGTTAACTGAAGCTTTCTTT
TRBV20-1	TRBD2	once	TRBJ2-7	CSASPGTSRIYEQYF	TGCAGTGCTAGTCCCGGGACTAGCCGGATCTACGAGCAGTACTTC
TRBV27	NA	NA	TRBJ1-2	CASSPGLGANYGCTF	TGTGCCAGCAGCCCTGGCCTGGGTGCCAACTATGGCTGCACCTTC
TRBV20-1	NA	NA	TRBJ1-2	CSASLASRADLYGYTF	TGCAGTGCTAGCCTCGCATCCAGGGCGGACTTGTATGGCTACACCTTC
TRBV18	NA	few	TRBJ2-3	CASSPKLPGLGGSADTQYF	TGTGCCAGCTCACCTAAACTCCCGGGACTAGGGGGCTCCGCAGATACGCAGTATTTT
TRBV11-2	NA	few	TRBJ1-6	CASSLVRGSSGRPSPLHF	TGTGCCAGCAGCTTAGTCCGGGGCAGTTCAGGGAGACCTTCACCCCTCCACTTT
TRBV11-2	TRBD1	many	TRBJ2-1	CASSLGFTGQGYNEQFF	TGTGCCAGCAGCTTAGGTTTTACGGGACAGGGCTACAATGAGCAGTTCTTC
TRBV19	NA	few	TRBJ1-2	CASSIGLVAPNYGYTF	TGTGCCAGTAGTATTGGCCTCGTTGCCCCCAACTATGGCTACACCTTC
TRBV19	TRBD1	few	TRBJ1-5	CASWTGINQPQHF	TGTGCCAGTTGGACAGGGATCAATCAGCCCCAGCATTTT
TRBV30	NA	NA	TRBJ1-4	CAWSWFTTTNEKLLF	TGTGCCTGGAGTTGGTTCACCACAACTAATGAAAAACTGCTTTTT
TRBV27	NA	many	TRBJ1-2	CASSSQDGAYTF	TGTGCCAGCAGTTCACAGGACGGCGCCTACACCTTC
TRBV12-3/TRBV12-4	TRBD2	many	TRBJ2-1	CASSPRLAGWAGEQFF	TGTGCCAGCAGTCCAAGACTAGCGGGGTGGGCCGGTGAGCAGTTCTTC
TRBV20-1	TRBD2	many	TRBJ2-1	CSASGGAGRGHEQFF	TGCAGTGCCTCCGGGGGGGCGGGACGGGGTCATGAGCAGTTCTTC
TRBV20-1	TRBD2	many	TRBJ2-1	CSARGVLGGGSYNEQFF	TGCAGTGCTAGAGGCGTCCTCGGCGGGGGATCCTACAATGAGCAGTTCTTC
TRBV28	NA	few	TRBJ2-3	CGSSQVADTQYF	TGTGGCTCGTCCCAGGTAGCAGATACGCAGTATTTT
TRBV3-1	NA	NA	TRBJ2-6	CASSQDGGVGGAAGANVLTF	TGTGCCAGCAGCCAAGATGGGGGCGTTGGGGGCGCCGCTGGGGCCAACGTCCTGACTTTC
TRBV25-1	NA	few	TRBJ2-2	CASSESRRNTGELFF	TGTGCCAGCAGTGAATCTAGGCGGAACACCGGGGAGCTGTTTTTT
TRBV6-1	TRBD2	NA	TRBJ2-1	CASRGTSGRASYNEQFF	TGTGCCAGCAGGGGGACTAGCGGGAGGGCCTCCTACAATGAGCAGTTCTTC
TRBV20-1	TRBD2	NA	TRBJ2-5	CSAYPASGFQETQYF	TGCAGTGCGTACCCCGCTAGCGGATTTCAAGAGACCCAGTACTTC
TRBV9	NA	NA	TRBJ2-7	CASSAGHEQYF	TGTGCCAGCAGCGCCGGCCACGAGCAGTACTTC
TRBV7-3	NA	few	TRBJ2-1	CASSQSYNEQFF	TGTGCCAGCAGCCAGTCATACAATGAGCAGTTCTTC
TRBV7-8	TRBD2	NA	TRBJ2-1	CASSRTSGRHSYNEQFF	TGTGCCAGCAGCCGGACTAGCGGGAGGCACTCCTACAATGAGCAGTTCTTC
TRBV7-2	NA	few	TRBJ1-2	CASSLNSLDGYTF	TGTGCCAGCAGCTTAAACAGTTTAGATGGCTACACCTTC
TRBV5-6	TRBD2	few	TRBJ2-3	CASSLDSGRSADTQYF	TGTGCCAGCAGCTTGGATAGCGGGAGATCGGCAGATACGCAGTATTTT
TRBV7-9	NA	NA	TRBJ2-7	CASSLGGGGTYEQYF	TGTGCCAGCAGCTTAGGAGGAGGGGGAACCTACGAGCAGTACTTC
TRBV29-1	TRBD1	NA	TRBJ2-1	CSIAVHGQGDEQFF	TGCAGCATTGCTGTTCATGGACAGGGCGATGAGCAGTTCTTC
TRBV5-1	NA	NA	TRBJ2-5	CASSITTQETQYF	TGCGCCAGCAGCATAACTACCCAAGAGACCCAGTACTTC
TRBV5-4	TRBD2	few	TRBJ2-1	CASSFERGLAAGVGNEQFF	TGTGCCAGCAGCTTCGAGCGTGGACTAGCCGCAGGAGTGGGCAATGAGCAGTTCTTC
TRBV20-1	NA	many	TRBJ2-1	CSASQSEQFF	TGCAGTGCTAGCCAAAGTGAGCAGTTCTTC
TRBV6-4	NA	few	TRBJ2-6	CASSDSGSHSGANVLTF	TGTGCCAGCAGTGACTCAGGGTCTCATTCCGGGGCCAACGTCCTGACTTTC
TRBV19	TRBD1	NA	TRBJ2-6	CASGTAKLSGANVLTF	TGTGCCAGTGGGACAGCCAAACTCTCTGGGGCCAACGTCCTGACTTTC